This T cell receptor (beta chain) was observed in a study of blood T cell repertoires in COVID-19. Data came from immunoSEQ multiplex PCR; TCRdb stores just in-frame clones and leaves some out. The table shows 270,000 or so clones, with 70% to 90% occurring only once. Seattle patients were enrolled while actively infected and followed longitudinally. The length of the CDR3 is 15 residues. Looked up from germline, CDR1 is SNHLY and CDR2 is FYNNEI. V was clipped by 4 bases and J by 6 bases, with 13 bases between them. V and J are TRBV2 and TRBJ1-6, with D possibly being TRBD1 (5 bases). The TCR was taken from a woman aged 25-40 years with COVID-19, enrolled during active disease. Sequenced: peripheral blood. The DNA of the CDR3 is TGTGCCAGCAGTGCGGCGGGACGGTTTAATTCACCCCTCCACTTT. Translated: CASSAAGRFNSPLHF.